This T cell receptor (beta chain) was sequenced for a study of human T cells and chemical hapten exposure. Findings and caveats of the study: Following DPC sensitization, TCRs present above 1 in 1000 frequency showed no change.

Unique molecular identifiers were affixed to discrete cDNA molecules within the library. TCRdb redid the calling of the reads with MiXCR, one entry per CDR3 protein. The sample contains more than 100,000 distinct CDR3 sequences, about 7.7% of which appear only once. Extraction of total RNA was performed on unfractionated whole blood. Trimming pared 0 bases from V and 0 bases from J, leaving 6 bases between. This CDR3 is built from 14 residues. Germline lookup yields CDR1 ENHRY and CDR2 SYGVKD. A word on this clonotype: Its target is not known.

The receptor's source is a human donor in good health. Some clones in this sample may be carry-over from other donors' samples. Sequencing was carried out using whole blood. The chain combines TRBV10-3 with TRBJ2-7; D unclear. CDR3 bases: TGTGCCATCAGTGAGTCCGAGGCCTCCTACGAGCAGTACTTC. Its translation: CAISESEASYEQYF.